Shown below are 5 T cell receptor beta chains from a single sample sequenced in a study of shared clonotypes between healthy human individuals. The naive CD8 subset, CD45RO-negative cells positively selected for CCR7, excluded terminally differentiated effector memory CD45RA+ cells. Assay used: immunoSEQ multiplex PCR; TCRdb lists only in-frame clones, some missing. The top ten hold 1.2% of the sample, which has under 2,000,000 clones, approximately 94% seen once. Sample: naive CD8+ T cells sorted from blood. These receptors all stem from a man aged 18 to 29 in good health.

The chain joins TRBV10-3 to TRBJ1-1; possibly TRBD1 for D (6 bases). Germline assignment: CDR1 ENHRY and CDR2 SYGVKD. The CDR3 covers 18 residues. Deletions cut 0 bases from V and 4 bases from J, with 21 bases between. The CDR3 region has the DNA TGTGCCATCAGTGAGTCGAAACAGGGACGAACTTCTGTCACTGAAGCTTTCTTT. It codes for CAISESKQGRTSVTEAFF.

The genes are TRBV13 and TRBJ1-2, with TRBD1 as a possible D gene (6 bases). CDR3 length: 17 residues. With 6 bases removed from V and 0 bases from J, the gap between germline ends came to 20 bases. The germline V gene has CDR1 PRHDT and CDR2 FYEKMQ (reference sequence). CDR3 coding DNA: TGTGCCAGCAGTATCGACCTAGGACAGTCCTCTAACTATGGCTACACCTTC. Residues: CASSIDLGQSSNYGYTF. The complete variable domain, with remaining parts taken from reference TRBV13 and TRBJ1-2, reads AAGVIQSPRHLIKEKRETATLKCYPIPRHDTVYWYQQGPGQDPQFLISFYEKMQSDKGSIPDRFSAQQFSDYHSELNMSSLELGDSALYFCASSIDLGQSSNYGYTFGSGTRLTVV.

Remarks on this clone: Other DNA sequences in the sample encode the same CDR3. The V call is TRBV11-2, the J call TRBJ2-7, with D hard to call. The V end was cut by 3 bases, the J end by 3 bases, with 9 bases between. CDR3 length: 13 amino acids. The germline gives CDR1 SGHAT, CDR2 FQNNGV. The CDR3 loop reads CASSFGQNYEQYF. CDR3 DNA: TGTGCCAGCAGCTTCGGGCAGAACTACGAGCAGTACTTC.

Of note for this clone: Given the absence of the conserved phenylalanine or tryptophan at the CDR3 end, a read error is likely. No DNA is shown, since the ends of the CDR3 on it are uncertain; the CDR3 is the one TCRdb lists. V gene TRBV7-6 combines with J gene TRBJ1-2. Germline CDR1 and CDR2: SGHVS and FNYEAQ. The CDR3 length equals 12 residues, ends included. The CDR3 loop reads CASSPSGGSPHL.

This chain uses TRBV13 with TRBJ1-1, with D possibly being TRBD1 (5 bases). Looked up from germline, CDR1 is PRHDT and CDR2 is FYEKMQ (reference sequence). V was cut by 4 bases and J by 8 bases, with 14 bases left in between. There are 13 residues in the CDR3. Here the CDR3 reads CASSYYGGSEAFF. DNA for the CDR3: TGTGCCAGCAGCTATTACGGGGGTTCGGAAGCTTTCTTT.